A single sample is the source of the 12 T cell receptor beta chains below, sequenced in a study of blood T cells in healthy people across ages. Through a sample-barcoded 5' primer and a J-beta primer mix, a second PCR was run for roughly 6 to 12 cycles. TCRdb independently ran MiXCR on the 5' RACE reads; one entry per CDR3 protein. The profile covers around 710,000 distinct CDR3 sequences, with around 40% appearing a single time and around a fifth taken by the ten largest. The specimen was blood. All receptors derive from a woman aged 60-75 years in good health.

This clonotype was found a few times. The chain couples TRBV7-2 to TRBJ2-5; D is uncertain. Germline CDR1 reads SGHTA; CDR2 reads FQGNSA. Between the trimmed V and J ends, which lost 2 bases and 1 base, there was a span of 5 bases. The CDR3 is 13 residues long. CDR3 nucleotide sequence: TGTGCCAGCAGCTTATTCACCCAAGAGACCCAGTACTTC. It yields the protein CASSLFTQETQYF.

This clonotype was recorded once. This clone may be a read error of a much larger clone one base away. The chain has TRBV11-1 and TRBJ2-1; tentatively, D is TRBD2 (6 bases). From germline, CDR1 is SGHAT and CDR2 FQDESV (reference sequence). The CDR3 covers 15 residues. V was clipped by 6 bases and J by 5 bases, with 17 bases between them. This CDR3 reads CASRDPGESNNEQFF. CDR3 sequence (DNA): TGTGCCAGCAGGGATCCGGGAGAGTCCAACAATGAGCAGTTCTTC.

This clonotype was recorded at least ten times. Just one base apart from a much larger clone, this may be a read error. The chain carries TRBV5-6 and TRBJ2-5, with a tentative D call TRBD1 (5 bases). This CDR3 comprises 15 residues. V was trimmed by 0 bases and J by 11 bases, leaving 20 bases between them. Germline CDR1 and CDR2: SGHDT and YYEEEE. The CDR3 coding sequence is TGTGCCAGCAGCTTGGAGGCCAGGGTTTACAATGAGCAGTACTTC. Amino acids: CASSLEARVYNEQYF.

This clonotype was detected once. V usage is TRBV6-2 or TRBV6-3 and J usage is TRBJ2-1, with D maybe TRBD1 (6 bases). Germline assignment: CDR1 MNHEY and CDR2 SVGEGT. The CDR3 covers 13 residues. Trimming removed 6 bases from V and 7 bases from J, with 13 bases in between. The CDR3 bases are TGTGCCAGCAGGGGGGCCTTCGAGAATGAGCAGTTCTTC. Protein sequence: CASRGAFENEQFF.

V usage is TRBV7-2 and J usage is TRBJ2-1; a possible D gene is TRBD2 (6 bases). Trimming shortened V by 1 base and J by 8 bases, and 18 bases separated the two germline ends. Germline V gene lookup returns CDR1 SGHTA and CDR2 FQGNSA. The CDR3 has 16 residues. The CDR3 loop reads CASSLDSGVRGDEQFF. In DNA form, the CDR3 reads TGTGCCAGCAGCTTAGATTCGGGAGTTCGCGGGGATGAGCAGTTCTTC.

This clonotype is a singleton in its sample. V is TRBV29-1 and J is TRBJ2-7; tentative D call: TRBD1 (6 bases). V lost 2 bases and J 2 bases, leaving 16 bases between the germline ends. The CDR3 loop spans 15 amino acids. CDR1 and CDR2 from the germline V gene are SQVTM and ANQGSEA. CDR3 sequence reads: CSVEMAGVLPYEQYF. The CDR3 region has the DNA TGCAGCGTTGAAATGGCAGGGGTCCTCCCCTACGAGCAGTACTTC.

This chain uses TRBV18 with TRBJ1-1; D gene uncertain. Trimming took off 3 bases at V and 4 bases at J, with 18 bases between the two ends. The V gene's germline CDR1 is KGHSH and CDR2 LQKENI. The CDR3 length is 16 residues. The chain's CDR3 is CASSPEGVPRSTEAFF. For the CDR3, the DNA is TGTGCCAGCTCACCGGAGGGTGTCCCGCGGAGCACTGAAGCTTTCTTT.

V is TRBV2 and J is TRBJ1-3; tentative D call: TRBD1 (5 bases). CDR1 and CDR2 (germline): SNHLY, FYNNEI. Trimming removed 10 bases from V and 5 bases from J, with 15 bases in between. CDR3 size: 13 residues. In DNA form, the CDR3 reads TGTGCCACAGAAGACAGACTTCGAAACACCATATATTTT. Its translation: CATEDRLRNTIYF.

On this clonotype: This sequence may be a read error, since a much larger clone differs from it by one base. The V gene is TRBV6-1, the J gene TRBJ2-7; D not certain. The V and J ends lost 1 base and 3 bases respectively, with 4 bases between them. CDR1 is MNHNS, CDR2 SASEGT, per germline. The CDR3 has 12 residues. The CDR3: CASSEVNYEQYF. In DNA, the CDR3 is TGTGCCAGCAGTGAAGTCAACTACGAGCAGTACTTC.

The V call is TRBV20-1, the J call TRBJ2-6; either TRBD1 or TRBD2 may fit D (5 bases each). Germline V lookup: CDR1 DFQATT, CDR2 SNEGSKA (reference sequence). Trimming stripped 3 bases from V and 4 bases from J, with 13 bases between. This CDR3 is 15 amino acids long. The CDR3 loop is CSARRGRLGANVLTF. The CDR3 nucleotides are TGCAGTGCTAGGAGGGGAAGGTTGGGGGCCAACGTCCTGACTTTC.

This clonotype turned up a few times. The chain is built from TRBV5-5 and TRBJ1-4, with 12 bases lining up with TRBD1. This CDR3 contains 17 residues. Germline V gives CDR1 SGHKS, CDR2 YYEKEE (reference sequence). After removal of 1 base from V and 13 bases from J, the junction contained 14 bases not matched to a gene. The CDR3 coding sequence is TGTGCCAGCAGCTTGTCGCTACCCGGGACAGGGGGCCACATACTGTTTTTT. Its translation is CASSLSLPGTGGHILFF.

Points on this clonotype: The junction does not match germline at one end; this may be a read error. The chain carries TRBV3-1 and TRBJ2-1; 13 positions agree with TRBD2. The germline V gene encodes CDR1 LGHDT and CDR2 YNNKEL (reference sequence). This CDR3 has 19 residues. The DNA for the CDR3 is TGTGTCAGCAGCCAAGCCCGTCCGGGACTAGCGGGGAGCTACAATGAGCAGTTCTTC. Residues: CVSSQARPGLAGSYNEQFF.